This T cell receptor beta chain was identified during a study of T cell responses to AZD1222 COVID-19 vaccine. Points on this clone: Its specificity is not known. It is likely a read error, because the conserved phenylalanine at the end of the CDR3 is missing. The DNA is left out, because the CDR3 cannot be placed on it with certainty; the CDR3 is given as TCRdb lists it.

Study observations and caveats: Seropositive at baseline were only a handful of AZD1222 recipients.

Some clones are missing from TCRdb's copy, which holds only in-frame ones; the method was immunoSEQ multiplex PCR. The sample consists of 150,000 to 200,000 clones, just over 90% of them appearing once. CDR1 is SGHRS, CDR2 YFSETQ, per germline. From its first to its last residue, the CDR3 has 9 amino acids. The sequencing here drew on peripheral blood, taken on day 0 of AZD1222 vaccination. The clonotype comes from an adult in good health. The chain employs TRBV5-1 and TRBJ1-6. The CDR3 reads CASSLRGEL.